A single sample is the source of the 14 T cell receptor beta chains below, sequenced in a study of T cell responses to AZD1222 COVID-19 vaccine. Sequencing was performed with immunoSEQ multiplex PCR; in TCRdb, only in-frame clones are kept and a portion is missing. The repertoire includes 100,000 or so clones, approximately 91% of them detected once, and 10% to 15% sits in the top ten. The sequences come from peripheral blood, collected on day 0 of AZD1222 vaccination. All receptors derive from an adult in good health.

This clone was recorded a few times. J is TRBJ1-1 and V is TRBV20-1; no clear D gene. V lost 3 bases and J 8 bases, leaving 13 bases between the germline ends. CDR1 and CDR2 from the germline V gene are DFQATT and SNEGSKA (reference sequence). The CDR3 runs 12 residues. CDR3 nucleotides: TGCAGTGCTAGTCCCCAGAGTACCGAAGCTTTCTTT. This codes for CSASPQSTEAFF.

The table lists this clone with a few counts. The chain recombines TRBV21-1 with TRBJ2-7. TRBV21-1 is listed as a pseudogene. This CDR3 has 14 amino acids. The CDR3 reads CAPLPALTPYEQYF. CDR3 DNA: TGTGCACCCTTACCGGCTTTAACTCCCTACGAGCAGTACTTC.

The chain couples TRBV5-7 to TRBJ1-1; D is unresolved. TRBV5-7 is an open reading frame whose function is uncertain. The germline V and J ends were trimmed by 4 bases and 9 bases, with 16 bases remaining between them. This CDR3 region has 13 residues. The CDR3 DNA sequence: TGTGCCAGCAGCGCGGACGGCCGTAGTCAAGCTTTCTTT. It encodes CASSADGRSQAFF.

The chain employs TRBV3-1 (or the pseudogene TRBV3-2) and TRBJ2-7; tentatively, D is TRBD1 (6 bases). V was cut by 4 bases and J by 6 bases, with 16 bases left in between. Germline V CDR1 and CDR2: LGHDT, YNNKEL (reference sequence). The CDR3 extends over 14 amino acids. CDR3 nucleotides: TGTGCCAGCAGCCTCAACCTCCCAGGGGTCGAGCAGTACTTC. Translated, it gives CASSLNLPGVEQYF.

This chain links TRBV7-9 with TRBJ1-2; D is perhaps TRBD1 (5 bases). The CDR3 runs to 14 residues. Between the trimmed V and J ends, which lost 1 base and 3 bases, there was a span of 9 bases. CDR1 is SEHNR, CDR2 FQNEAQ, per germline (reference sequence). This chain's CDR3 is CASSLGGLDYGYTF. The CDR3 bases are TGTGCCAGCAGCTTAGGGGGGTTGGACTATGGCTACACCTTC.

This sequence joins TRBV25-1 and TRBJ1-2; possibly TRBD1 for D (5 bases). Germline values: CDR1 MGHDK, CDR2 SYGVNS. The V end lost 3 bases, the J end lost 2 bases, and 10 bases lay between the germline ends. This CDR3 contains 14 residues. In nucleotides, the CDR3 is TGTGCCAGCAGTGAGAAGAGGACAAACTATGGCTACACCTTC. This translates into CASSEKRTNYGYTF.

The chain uses TRBV5-1 and TRBJ2-2; 8 nucleotides agree with TRBD1. V lost 3 bases, J lost 6 bases, and 10 bases stayed unmatched. CDR3 length equals 16 residues. Germline V gene data show CDR1 as SGHRS and CDR2 as YFSETQ. CDR3 residues: CASSWGPGTGPGELFF. In DNA, the CDR3 is TGCGCCAGCAGCTGGGGCCCCGGGACAGGACCCGGGGAGCTGTTTTTT.

This clone came up once. The chain recombines TRBV9 with TRBJ2-3, with D possibly TRBD1 on 6 matching bases. The germline CDR1 and CDR2 sequences are SGDLS and YYNGEE. Trimming took 0 bases from V and 3 from J, leaving 8 bases between them. The CDR3 loop spans 14 amino acids. CDR3 DNA sequence: TGTGCCAGCAGCGTAGAAGGGGGAACAGATACGCAGTATTTT. Translation: CASSVEGGTDTQYF.

This clone was picked up a small number of times. This sequence joins TRBV5-1 and TRBJ2-7; 14 bases agree with TRBD2. CDR1 is SGHRS and CDR2 is YFSETQ in the germline V gene. CDR3 size: 17 residues. The J segment lost 3 bases and the V segment lost 0 bases, leaving 5 bases of the junction unmatched. The CDR3 bases are TGCGCCAGCAGCTTGGTGGGAGGACTAGCGGGGGGCTACGAGCAGTACTTC. Amino acid sequence: CASSLVGGLAGGYEQYF.

The chain employs TRBV5-1 and TRBJ2-3; 13 bases are a match to TRBD2. Per the germline V gene, CDR1 is SGHRS and CDR2 is YFSETQ. The CDR3 is 18 residues long. V was clipped by 0 bases and J by 3 bases; unmatched bases: 7. The DNA of the CDR3 is TGCGCCAGCAGCTTGGGCCCACTAGCGGGGGGGCGAACAGATACGCAGTATTTT. Protein sequence: CASSLGPLAGGRTDTQYF.

The chain carries TRBV4-2 and TRBJ1-5; TRBD1 matches 8 bases. CDR3 length equals 15 residues. Germline loops: CDR1 LGHNA, CDR2 YNFKEQ. The ends lost 3 bases at V and 6 bases at J; junction bases unmatched: 7. For the CDR3, the DNA is TGTGCCAGCAGCCACGAGGACAGGGTTGGTCAGCCCCAGCATTTT. Amino acid sequence: CASSHEDRVGQPQHF.

This rearrangement joins TRBV3-1 (or the pseudogene TRBV3-2) to TRBJ1-2, with 7 nucleotides matching TRBD1. The CDR3 is 16 amino acids. Trimming cost V 3 bases and J 2 bases; bases outside gene matches: 9. Germline CDR1 and CDR2: LGHDT and YNNKEL (reference sequence). The DNA for the CDR3 is TGTGCCAGCAGCCATCCTAACCAGGGGGAGAACTATGGCTACACCTTC. Encoded protein: CASSHPNQGENYGYTF.

The chain uses TRBV7-9 and TRBJ2-7; unclear D gene. The CDR3 extends over 14 amino acids. Germline lookup yields CDR1 SEHNR and CDR2 FQNEAQ (reference sequence). The V gene lost 2 bases and the J gene lost 3 bases, with 11 bases spanning the gap. The CDR3 loop reads CASSLQGPHYEQYF. DNA for the CDR3: TGTGCCAGCAGCTTACAAGGGCCCCACTACGAGCAGTACTTC. The full variable domain, completed using reference TRBV7-9 and TRBJ2-7, is DTGVSQNPRHKITKRGQNVTFRCDPISEHNRLYWYRQTLGQGPEFLTYFQNEAQLEKSRLLSDRFSAERPKGSFSTLEIQRTEQGDSAMYLCASSLQGPHYEQYFGPGTRLTVT.

V usage is TRBV20-1 and J usage is TRBJ1-3, with no clear D. V was shortened by 3 bases and J by 0 bases, with 9 bases between the two germline ends. Germline values: CDR1 DFQATT, CDR2 SNEGSKA (reference sequence). The CDR3 is 14 residues long. The CDR3 DNA reads as TGCAGTGCTAGTTACGATGCCTCTGGAAACACCATATATTTT. Protein sequence: CSASYDASGNTIYF.